These T cell receptor beta chains were read from a single sample in a study of shared clonotypes between healthy human individuals. The repertoire was sequenced with immunoSEQ multiplex PCR; TCRdb's copy has only in-frame clones and lacks some. This repertoire shows over 2,000,000 clones, over 85% found once; its top ten account for more than 1.5%. The specimen sequenced was naive CD8+ T cells from PBMCs. These receptors came from a man between 18 and 29 years old in good health. Some clones in this sample may be carry-over from other donors' samples. CDR3s include the opening cysteine and the closing phenylalanine or tryptophan. The D gene is left open where the match is weak. Clone size is stated in some rows and not others, as once, few, many or a class when expanded.

>NA|TRBD2|TRBJ2-1|TRBV4-3
TGCGCCAGCAGCCAAGACCGCGGGAGCTCCTACAATGAGCAGTTCTTC
CASSQDRGSSYNEQFF
>once|TRBD2|TRBJ2-7|TRBV10-3
TGTGCCATCAGTGATCGTCCAGCGGGGGACTACGAGCAGTACTTC
CAISDRPAGDYEQYF
>NA|TRBD2|TRBJ2-7|TRBV7-8
TGTGCCAGCAGCTTAGCTGTAGCCCAGCGGGGAAGGAGCGAGCAGTACTTC
CASSLAVAQRGRSEQYF
>NA|TRBD2|TRBJ2-7|TRBV7-9
TGTGCCAGCAGCCCGCTCAGGAGCGGGAAGTCTAGCTACGAGCAGTACTTC
CASSPLRSGKSSYEQYF
>NA|NA|TRBJ2-7|TRBV30
TGTGCCTGGAACATTGGCGAGACATACGAGCAGTACTTC
CAWNIGETYEQYF
>NA|TRBD1|TRBJ1-5|TRBV5-5
TGTGCCAGCAGCGGGACCGGGACAGACAATCAGCCCCAGCATTTT
CASSGTGTDNQPQHF
>NA|NA|TRBJ2-2|TRBV28
TGTGCCAGCAGTTTTTCGGCTAGCCAGACGAACACCGGGGAGCTGTTTTTT
CASSFSASQTNTGELFF
>NA|NA|TRBJ1-6|TRBV4-3
TGCGCCAGCAGCCAAGACCGGACGGGAAATTCACCCCTCCACTTT
CASSQDRTGNSPLHF
>once|TRBD1|TRBJ2-7|TRBV7-9
TGTGCCAGCAGCTTGGGGGACAGGGGCCACGAGCAGTACTTC
CASSLGDRGHEQYF
>NA|NA|TRBJ2-7|TRBV10-2
TGCGCCAGCAATAGAGGGGTTGGCGAGCAGTACTTC
CASNRGVGEQYF
>NA|NA|TRBJ2-7|TRBV27
TGTGCCAGCAGTTCCTCCCTCGGGACCTGGTCCTACGAGCAGTACTTC
CASSSSLGTWSYEQYF
>NA|NA|TRBJ1-2|TRBV6-5
TGTGCCAGCAGCCCCCTTGCAGCTTCCTATGGCTACACCTTC
CASSPLAASYGYTF
>NA|NA|TRBJ1-1|TRBV7-9
TGTGCCAGCAGCCTCATGACGGGTATGAACACTGAAGCTTTCTTT
CASSLMTGMNTEAFF
>NA|NA|TRBJ1-5|TRBV6-1
TGTGCCAGCAGTGAACCTTATAGCAATCAGCCCCAGCATTTT
CASSEPYSNQPQHF
>NA|TRBD1|TRBJ2-1|TRBV27
TGTGCCAGCAGTCACCGGGACAGGGGCTACAATGAGCAGTTCTTC
CASSHRDRGYNEQFF
>NA|NA|TRBJ2-7|TRBV5-4
TGTGCCAGCAGCTTGACTAGCAGTACCTACGAGCAGTACTTC
CASSLTSSTYEQYF
>NA|TRBD2|TRBJ2-3|TRBV10-1
TGCGCCAGCAGTGATCGGCGGGAGAGGGCAGCAGATACGCAGTATTTT
CASSDRRERAADTQYF